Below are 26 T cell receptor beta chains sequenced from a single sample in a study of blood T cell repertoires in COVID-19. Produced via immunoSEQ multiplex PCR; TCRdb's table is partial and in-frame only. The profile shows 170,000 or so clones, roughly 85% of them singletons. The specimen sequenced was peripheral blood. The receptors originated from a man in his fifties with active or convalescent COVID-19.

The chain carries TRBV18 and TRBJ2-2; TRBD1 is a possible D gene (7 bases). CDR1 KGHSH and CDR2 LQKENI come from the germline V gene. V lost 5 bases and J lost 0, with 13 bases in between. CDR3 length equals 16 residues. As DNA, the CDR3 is TGTGCCAGCTCATTCAGGGGGGCCCCGAACACCGGGGAGCTGTTTTTT. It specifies CASSFRGAPNTGELFF.

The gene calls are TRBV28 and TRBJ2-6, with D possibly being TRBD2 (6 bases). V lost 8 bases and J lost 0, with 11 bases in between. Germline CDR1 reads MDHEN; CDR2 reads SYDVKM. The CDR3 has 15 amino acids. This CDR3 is CASALGGSGANVLTF. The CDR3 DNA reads TGTGCCAGCGCACTCGGGGGCTCTGGGGCCAACGTCCTGACTTTC. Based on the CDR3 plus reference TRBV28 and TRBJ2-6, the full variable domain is DVKVTQSSRYLVKRTGEKVFLECVQDMDHENMFWYRQDPGLGLRLIYFSYDVKMKEKGDIPEGYSVSREKKERFSLILESASTNQTSMYLCASALGGSGANVLTFGAGSRLTVL.

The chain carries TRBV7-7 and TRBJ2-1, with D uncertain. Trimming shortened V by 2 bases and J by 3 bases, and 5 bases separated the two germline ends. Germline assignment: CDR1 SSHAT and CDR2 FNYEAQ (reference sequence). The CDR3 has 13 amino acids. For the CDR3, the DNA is TGTGCCAGCAGCTTAAACGGCTACAATGAGCAGTTCTTC. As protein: CASSLNGYNEQFF.

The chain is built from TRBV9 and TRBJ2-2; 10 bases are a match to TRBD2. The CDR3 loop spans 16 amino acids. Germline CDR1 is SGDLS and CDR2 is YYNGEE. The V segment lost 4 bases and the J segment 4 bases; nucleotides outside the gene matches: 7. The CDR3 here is CASSPPRLAGTGELFF. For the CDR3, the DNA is TGTGCCAGCAGCCCCCCCCGACTAGCGGGCACCGGGGAGCTGTTTTTT.

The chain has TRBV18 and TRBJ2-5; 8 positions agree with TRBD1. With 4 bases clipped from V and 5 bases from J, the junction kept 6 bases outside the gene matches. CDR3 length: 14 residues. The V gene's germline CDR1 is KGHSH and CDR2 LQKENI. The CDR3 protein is CASSLKTGDETQYF. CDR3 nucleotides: TGTGCCAGCTCACTGAAGACAGGGGATGAGACCCAGTACTTC.

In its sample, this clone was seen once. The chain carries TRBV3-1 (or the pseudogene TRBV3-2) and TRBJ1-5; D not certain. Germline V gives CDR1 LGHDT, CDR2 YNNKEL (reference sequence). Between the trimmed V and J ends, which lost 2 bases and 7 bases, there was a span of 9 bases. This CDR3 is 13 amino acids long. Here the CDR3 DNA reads TGTGCCAGCAGCCAACTTTCCAGGCAGCCCCAGCATTTT. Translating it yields CASSQLSRQPQHF.

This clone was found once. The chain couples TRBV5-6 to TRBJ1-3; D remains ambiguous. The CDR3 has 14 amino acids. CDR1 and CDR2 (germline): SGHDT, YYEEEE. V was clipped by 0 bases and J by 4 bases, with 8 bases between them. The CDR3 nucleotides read TGTGCCAGCAGCTTGGCGGGATGGGGAAACACCATATATTTT. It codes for CASSLAGWGNTIYF. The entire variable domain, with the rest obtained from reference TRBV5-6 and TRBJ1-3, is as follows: DAGVTQSPTHLIKTRGQQVTLRCSPKSGHDTVSWYQQALGQGPQFIFQYYEEEERQRGNFPDRFSGHQFPNYSSELNVNALLLGDSALYLCASSLAGWGNTIYFGEGSWLTVV.

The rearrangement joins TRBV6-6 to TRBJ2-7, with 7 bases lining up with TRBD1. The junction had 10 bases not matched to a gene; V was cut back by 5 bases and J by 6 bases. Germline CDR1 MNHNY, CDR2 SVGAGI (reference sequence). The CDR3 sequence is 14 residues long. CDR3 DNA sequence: TGTGCCAGCAGTACAACGGGACAGCCCTCCGAGCAGTACTTC. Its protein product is CASSTTGQPSEQYF.

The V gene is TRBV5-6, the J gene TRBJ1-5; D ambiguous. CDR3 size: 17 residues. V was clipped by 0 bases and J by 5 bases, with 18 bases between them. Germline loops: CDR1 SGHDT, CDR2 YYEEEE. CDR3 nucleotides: TGTGCCAGCAGCTTGGTTCTCTGCCAGGAGGTAGATCAGCCCCAGCATTTT. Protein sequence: CASSLVLCQEVDQPQHF.

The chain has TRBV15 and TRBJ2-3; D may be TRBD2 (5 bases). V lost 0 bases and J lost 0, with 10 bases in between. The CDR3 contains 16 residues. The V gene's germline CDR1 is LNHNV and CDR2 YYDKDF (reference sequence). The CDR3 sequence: CATSRDRGASTDTQYF. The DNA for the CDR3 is TGTGCCACCAGCAGAGATCGGGGTGCGAGCACAGATACGCAGTATTTT.

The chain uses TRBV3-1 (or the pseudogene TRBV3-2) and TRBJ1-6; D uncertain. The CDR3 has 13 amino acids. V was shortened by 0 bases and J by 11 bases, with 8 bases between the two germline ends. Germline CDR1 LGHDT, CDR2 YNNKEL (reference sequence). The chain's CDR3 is CASSQEWRAPLHF. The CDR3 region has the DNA TGTGCCAGCAGCCAAGAGTGGAGAGCACCCCTCCACTTT.

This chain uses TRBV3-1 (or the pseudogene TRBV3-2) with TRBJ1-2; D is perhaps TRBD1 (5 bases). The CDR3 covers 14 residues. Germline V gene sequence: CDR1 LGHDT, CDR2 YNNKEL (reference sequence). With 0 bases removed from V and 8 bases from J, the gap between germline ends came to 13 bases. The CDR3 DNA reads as TGTGCCAGCAGCCAAGATTCGGGGGGAGGGGGCTACACCTTC. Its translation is CASSQDSGGGGYTF.

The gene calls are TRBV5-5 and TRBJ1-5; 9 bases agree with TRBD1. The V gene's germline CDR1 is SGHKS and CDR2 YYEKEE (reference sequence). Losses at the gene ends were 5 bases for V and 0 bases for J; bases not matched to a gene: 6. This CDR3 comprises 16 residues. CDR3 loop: CASSYTGGHSNQPQHF. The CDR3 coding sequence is TGTGCCAGCAGTTATACAGGGGGCCATAGCAATCAGCCCCAGCATTTT.

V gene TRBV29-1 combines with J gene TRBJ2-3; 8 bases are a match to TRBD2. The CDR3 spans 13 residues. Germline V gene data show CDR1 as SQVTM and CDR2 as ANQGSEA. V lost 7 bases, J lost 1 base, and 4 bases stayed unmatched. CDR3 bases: TGCAGCGGGTTGACTAGCGGCACAGATACGCAGTATTTT. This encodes CSGLTSGTDTQYF.

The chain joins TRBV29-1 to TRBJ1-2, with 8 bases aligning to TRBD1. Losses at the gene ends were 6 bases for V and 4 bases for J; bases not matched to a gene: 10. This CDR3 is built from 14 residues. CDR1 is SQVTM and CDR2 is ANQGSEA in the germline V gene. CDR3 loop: CSVASDREGYGYTF. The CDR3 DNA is TGCAGCGTGGCATCGGACAGGGAGGGCTATGGCTACACCTTC.

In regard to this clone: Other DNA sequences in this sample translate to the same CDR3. CDR3 amino acids: CASSSGTSSYNEQFF. The CDR3 nucleotides are TGTGCCAGCAGCTCCGGGACATCTTCCTACAATGAGCAGTTCTTC. The chain links TRBV7-3 to TRBJ2-1; TRBD1 is a possible D gene (6 bases). This CDR3 is built from 15 residues. Trimming stripped 4 bases from V and 1 base from J, with 11 bases between. Germline V lookup: CDR1 SGHTA, CDR2 FQGTGA.

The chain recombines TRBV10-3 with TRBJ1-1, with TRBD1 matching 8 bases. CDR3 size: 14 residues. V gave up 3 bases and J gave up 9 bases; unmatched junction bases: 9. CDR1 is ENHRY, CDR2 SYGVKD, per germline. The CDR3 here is CAISDSDRAGKAFF. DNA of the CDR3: TGTGCCATCAGTGACTCGGACAGGGCGGGAAAAGCTTTCTTT.

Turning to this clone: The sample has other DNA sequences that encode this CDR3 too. CDR3 protein: CASSKTGDTDTQYF. The CDR3 DNA is TGTGCCAGCAGCAAAACAGGGGACACAGATACGCAGTATTTT. The rearrangement joins TRBV6-5 to TRBJ2-3, with TRBD1 matching over 7 bases. Trimming cost V 6 bases and J 2 bases; bases outside gene matches: 5. Germline CDR1 and CDR2: MNHEY and SVGAGI. This CDR3 is built from 14 residues.

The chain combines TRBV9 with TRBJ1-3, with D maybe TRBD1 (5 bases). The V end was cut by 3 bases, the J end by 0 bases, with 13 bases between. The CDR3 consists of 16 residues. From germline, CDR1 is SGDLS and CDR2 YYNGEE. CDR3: CASSAGTQSSGNTIYF. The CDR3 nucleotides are TGTGCCAGCAGCGCCGGGACTCAAAGCTCTGGAAACACCATATATTTT.

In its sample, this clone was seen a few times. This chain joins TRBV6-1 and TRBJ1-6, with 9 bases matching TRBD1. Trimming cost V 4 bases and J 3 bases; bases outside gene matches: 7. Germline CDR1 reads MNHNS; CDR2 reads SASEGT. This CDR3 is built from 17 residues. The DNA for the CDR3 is TGTGCCAGCAGTGCCACCGGGACAGGGATCTATAATTCACCCCTCCACTTT. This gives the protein CASSATGTGIYNSPLHF.

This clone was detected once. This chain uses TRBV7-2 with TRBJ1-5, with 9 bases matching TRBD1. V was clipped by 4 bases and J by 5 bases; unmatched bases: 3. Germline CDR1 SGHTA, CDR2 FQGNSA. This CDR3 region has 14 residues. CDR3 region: CASSSRQGDQPQHF. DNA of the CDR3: TGTGCCAGCAGCTCCCGACAGGGGGATCAGCCCCAGCATTTT. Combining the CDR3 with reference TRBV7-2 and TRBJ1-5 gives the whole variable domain GAGVSQSPSNKVTEKGKDVELRCDPISGHTALYWYRQSLGQGLEFLIYFQGNSAPDKSGLPSDRFSAERTGGSVSTLTIQRTQQEDSAVYLCASSSRQGDQPQHFGDGTRLSIL.

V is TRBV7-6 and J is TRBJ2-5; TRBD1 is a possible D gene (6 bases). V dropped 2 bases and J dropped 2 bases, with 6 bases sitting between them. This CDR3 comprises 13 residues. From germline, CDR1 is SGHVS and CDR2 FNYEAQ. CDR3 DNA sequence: TGTGCCAGCAGCTTAAGGGGGCAAGAGACCCAGTACTTC. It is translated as CASSLRGQETQYF.

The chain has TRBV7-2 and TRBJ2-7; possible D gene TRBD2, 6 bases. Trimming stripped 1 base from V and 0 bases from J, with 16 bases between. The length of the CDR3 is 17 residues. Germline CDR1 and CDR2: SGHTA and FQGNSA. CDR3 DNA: TGTGCCAGCAGCTTAGTGGGCGAGGGACTGAGCTCCTACGAGCAGTACTTC. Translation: CASSLVGEGLSSYEQYF.

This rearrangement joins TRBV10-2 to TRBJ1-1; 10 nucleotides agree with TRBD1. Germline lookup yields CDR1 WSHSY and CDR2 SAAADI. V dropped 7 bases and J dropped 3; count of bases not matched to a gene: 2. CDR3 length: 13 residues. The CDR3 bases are TGCGCCAGCAAGGGACAGGGGCACACTGAAGCTTTCTTT. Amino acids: CASKGQGHTEAFF.

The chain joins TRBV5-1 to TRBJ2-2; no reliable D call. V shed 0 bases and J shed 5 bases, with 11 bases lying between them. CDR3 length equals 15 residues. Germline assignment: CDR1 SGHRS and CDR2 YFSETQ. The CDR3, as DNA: TGCGCCAGCAGCTTGGCCCACAGTACGACCGGGGAGCTGTTTTTT. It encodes CASSLAHSTTGELFF.

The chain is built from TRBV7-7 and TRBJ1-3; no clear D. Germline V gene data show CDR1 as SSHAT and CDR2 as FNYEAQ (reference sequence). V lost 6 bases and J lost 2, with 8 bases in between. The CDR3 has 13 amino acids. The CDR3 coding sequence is TGTGCCAGCAGTTCACAAACTGGAAACACCATATATTTT. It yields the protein CASSSQTGNTIYF. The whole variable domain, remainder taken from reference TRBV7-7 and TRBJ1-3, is GAGVSQSPRYKVTKRGQDVTLRCDPISSHATLYWYQQALGQGPEFLTYFNYEAQPDKSGLPSDRFSAERPEGSISTLTIQRTEQRDSAMYRCASSSQTGNTIYFGEGSWLTVV.